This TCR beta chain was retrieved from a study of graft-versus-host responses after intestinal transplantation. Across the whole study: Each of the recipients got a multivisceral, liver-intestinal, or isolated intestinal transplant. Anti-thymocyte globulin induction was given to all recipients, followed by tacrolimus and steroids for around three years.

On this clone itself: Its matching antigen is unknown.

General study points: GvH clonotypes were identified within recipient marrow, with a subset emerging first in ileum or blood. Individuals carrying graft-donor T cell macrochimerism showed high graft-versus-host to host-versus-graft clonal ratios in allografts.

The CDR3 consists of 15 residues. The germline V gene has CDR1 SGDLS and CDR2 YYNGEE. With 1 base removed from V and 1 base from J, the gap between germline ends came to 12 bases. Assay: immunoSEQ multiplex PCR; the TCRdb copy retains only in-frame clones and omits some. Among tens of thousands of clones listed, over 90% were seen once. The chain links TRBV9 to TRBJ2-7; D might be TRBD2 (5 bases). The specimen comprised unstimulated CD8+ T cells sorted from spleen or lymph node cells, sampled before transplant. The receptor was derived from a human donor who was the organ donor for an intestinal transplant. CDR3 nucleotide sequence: TGTGCCAGCAGCGTAATTAGCGTACCTTCCTACGAGCAGTACTTC. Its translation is CASSVISVPSYEQYF.